This TCR beta chain was documented in a study of blood T cell repertoires in COVID-19. Overall study: Italy, Spain and the United States were the sources of the convalescent and acute COVID-19 samples.

Authors' methods: Amplification of reference gene primers provided the estimated nucleated cell counts. Sequenced by immunoSEQ multiplex PCR; TCRdb stores in-frame clones only, minus some. Clonal size and the V and J genes are those of that table, whereas D and trimming came from the DNA. The sample yields just over 250,000 clones, about 91% seen once. The Seattle patients joined while their infection was active and were tracked longitudinally afterward. Germline CDR1 LNHDA, CDR2 SQIVND (reference sequence). V was pared by 7 bases and J by 1 base, with 6 bases of the junction left unmatched. The CDR3 spans 15 residues.

V usage is TRBV19 and J usage is TRBJ1-3, with TRBD1 matching 8 bases. Sequencing was carried out using peripheral blood. This TCR derives from a person aged 18 to 30 with COVID-19, enrolled during active disease. The CDR3 here is CASKGTGGSGNTIYF. The CDR3, as DNA: TGTGCCAGTAAGGGTACAGGGGGATCTGGAAACACCATATATTTT.